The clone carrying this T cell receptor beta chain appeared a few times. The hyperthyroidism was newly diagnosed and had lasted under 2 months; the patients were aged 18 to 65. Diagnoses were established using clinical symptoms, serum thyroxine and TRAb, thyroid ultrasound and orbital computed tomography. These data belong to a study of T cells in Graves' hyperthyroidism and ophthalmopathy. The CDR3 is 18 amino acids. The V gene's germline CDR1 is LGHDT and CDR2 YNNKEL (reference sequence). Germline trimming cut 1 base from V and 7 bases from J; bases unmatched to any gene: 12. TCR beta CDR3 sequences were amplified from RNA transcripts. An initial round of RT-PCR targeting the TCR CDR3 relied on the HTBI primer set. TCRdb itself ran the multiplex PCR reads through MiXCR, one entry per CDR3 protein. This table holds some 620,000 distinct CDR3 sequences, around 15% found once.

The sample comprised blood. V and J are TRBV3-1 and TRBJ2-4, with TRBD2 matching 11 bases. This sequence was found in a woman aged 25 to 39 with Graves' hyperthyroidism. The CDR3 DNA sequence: TGTGCCAGCAGCCAAGCCCCGGGGGCTAGCGGGAGGTATAACATTCAGTACTTC. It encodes CASSQAPGASGRYNIQYF.